This T cell receptor (beta chain) came from a study of cytomegalovirus exposure and HLA in healthy donors. The study ran its PCR with 60 Vbeta and 13 Jbeta primers. Profiling relied on immunoSEQ multiplex PCR, and the TCRdb table lists in-frame clones only, not all of them. The sample spans fewer than 250,000 clones; the ten largest clones claim over 0.75%. CDR1 SGDLS and CDR2 YYNGEE come from the germline V gene. The J segment lost 4 bases and the V segment lost 0 bases, leaving 10 bases of the junction unmatched. This CDR3 is 18 amino acids long. The chain carries TRBV9 and TRBJ2-3, with 11 bases that match TRBD2. What was sequenced was PBMCs. The receptor was isolated from a woman aged 25 to 39 in good health and CMV-seropositive. The CDR3 spells CASSVEETSGTLADTQYF. The CDR3 DNA follows: TGTGCCAGCAGCGTAGAGGAGACTAGCGGGACCCTGGCAGATACGCAGTATTTT. Looking up the rest from reference TRBV9 and TRBJ2-3 gives the full variable domain: DSGVTQTPKHLITATGQRVTLRCSPRSGDLSVYWYQQSLDQGLQFLIQYYNGEERAKGNILERFSAQQFPDLHSELNLSSLELGDSALYFCASSVEETSGTLADTQYFGPGTRLTVL.